A single sample is the source of the 16 T cell receptor beta chains below, sequenced in a study of CD8+ T cells in alopecia areata. It was cDNA, reverse transcribed from extracted RNA, that served as the sequencing template. This table comes from immunoSEQ multiplex PCR, and its TCRdb copy is limited to in-frame clones, with some not included. In the table there are about 190,000 clones, 55% to 70% of which are singletons. Sample treatment: oral pan-JAK inhibitor, 5-10 mg twice daily. This material consisted of CD4+ T cells sorted from blood, taken at week 4, from a patient treated with tofacitinib. All receptors derive from a human donor with alopecia areata.

This clone has just a few counts. The rearrangement links TRBV29-1 to TRBJ2-3; D remains unclear. Per germline, CDR1 SQVTM and CDR2 ANQGSEA. V was clipped by 5 bases and J by 0 bases, with 9 bases between them. The CDR3 covers 13 residues. CDR3 nucleotide sequence: TGCAGCGTTTCAGGACCAAGCACAGATACGCAGTATTTT. This gives the protein CSVSGPSTDTQYF.

This clone was seen a few times. The chain recombines TRBV7-2 with TRBJ2-1; 14 bases match TRBD2. Germline V lookup: CDR1 SGHTA, CDR2 FQGNSA. J gave up 5 bases and V 3 bases, and 9 bases lay outside the gene matches. This CDR3 has 18 residues. Here the CDR3 reads CASSFASRTSGRNNEQFF. The CDR3 region has the DNA TGTGCCAGCAGCTTTGCGAGCCGGACTAGCGGGAGGAACAATGAGCAGTTCTTC.

Points on this clone: The same CDR3 is also encoded by other DNA sequences in this sample. This rearrangement joins TRBV18 to TRBJ2-6, with no clear D. This CDR3 has 13 residues. V was shortened by 3 bases and J by 3 bases, with 3 bases between the two germline ends. Germline V gives CDR1 KGHSH, CDR2 LQKENI. The CDR3 loop is CASSPGGANVLTF. The CDR3 DNA follows: TGTGCCAGCTCACCCGGTGGGGCCAACGTCCTGACTTTC.

The DNA for the CDR3 is TGCAGCGTTGGACGTCAGTCGGGCAATGAGCAGTTCTTC. As protein: CSVGRQSGNEQFF. The chain is built from TRBV29-1 and TRBJ2-1; unclear D gene. Germline V CDR1 and CDR2: SQVTM, ANQGSEA. V lost 4 bases and J 6 bases, leaving 13 bases between the germline ends. This CDR3 is 13 amino acids long.

The V call is TRBV5-1, the J call TRBJ2-2; tentative D call: TRBD1 (5 bases). Trimming took 0 bases from V and 13 from J, leaving 16 bases between them. This CDR3 region has 14 residues. Germline CDR1 reads SGHRS; CDR2 reads YFSETQ. The CDR3 bases are TGCGCCAGCAGCTTGGATTACAGGACGAAATGGCTGTTTTTT. Translated: CASSLDYRTKWLFF.

The rearrangement links TRBV5-1 to TRBJ2-3, with D perhaps given as TRBD1 or TRBD2 (5 bases each). From germline, CDR1 is SGHRS and CDR2 YFSETQ. The length of the CDR3 is 13 residues. V shed 4 bases and J shed 5 bases, with 11 bases lying between them. The CDR3 DNA reads TGCGCCAGCAGCCCGGGACGCATAGATACGCAGTATTTT. Translation: CASSPGRIDTQYF.

The chain has TRBV14 and TRBJ2-1; the match to TRBD1 covers 8 bases. After removal of 4 bases from V and 10 bases from J, the junction contained 6 bases not matched to a gene. The V gene's germline CDR1 is SGHDN and CDR2 FVKESK. The CDR3 is made up of 13 amino acids. The CDR3 here is CASSLRQGSEQFF. Here the CDR3 DNA reads TGTGCCAGCAGCCTCCGACAGGGGTCCGAGCAGTTCTTC.

A word on this clone: Other DNA sequences of this sample code for an identical CDR3. The chain recombines TRBV29-1 with TRBJ2-7; D is undetermined. V dropped 4 bases and J dropped 0 bases, with 4 bases sitting between them. The CDR3 totals 11 residues. Germline CDR1 reads SQVTM; CDR2 reads ANQGSEA. The CDR3 loop reads CSVAGSYEQYF. The CDR3 DNA reads as TGCAGCGTTGCGGGCTCCTACGAGCAGTACTTC.

The rearrangement uses TRBV13 and TRBJ1-1; D not resolved. Trimming stripped 5 bases from V and 5 bases from J, with 9 bases between. CDR1 is PRHDT, CDR2 FYEKMQ, per germline (reference sequence). The CDR3 covers 12 residues. The CDR3, as DNA: TGTGCCAGCAGCAGGACCCAAACTGAAGCTTTCTTT. This sequence encodes CASSRTQTEAFF.

Comments on this clone: Germline and junction disagree at one end, which may indicate a read error. V usage is TRBV6-6 and J usage is TRBJ2-5; maybe TRBD2 (5 bases). CDR1 MNHNY and CDR2 SVGAGI come from the germline V gene (reference sequence). The CDR3 covers 13 residues. CDR3 amino acids: CASSYLLHGKKNF. In nucleotides, the CDR3 is TGTGCCAGCAGTTACCTATTACACGGGAAGAAGAACTTC.

The CDR3 region is CASSLFNTGELFF. The CDR3 nucleotides are TGTGCCAGCAGCCTTTTCAACACCGGGGAGCTGTTTTTT. The chain carries TRBV14 and TRBJ2-2; D is unresolved. CDR3 length: 13 amino acids. Germline CDR1 SGHDN, CDR2 FVKESK. Trimming left V 4 bases short and J 2 bases short, with 5 bases between.

This sequence joins TRBV29-1 and TRBJ2-5; possibly TRBD1 or TRBD2 for D (6 bases each). CDR3 length: 13 amino acids. From germline, CDR1 is SQVTM and CDR2 ANQGSEA. CDR3 amino acids: CSARGGREETQYF. The CDR3 coding sequence is TGCAGTGCCAGAGGGGGGCGGGAAGAGACCCAGTACTTC.

This clone was observed once. This rearrangement joins TRBV29-1 to TRBJ1-1; the D gene is possibly TRBD1 (5 bases). Deletions cut 3 bases from V and 10 bases from J, with 15 bases between. CDR1 and CDR2 from the germline V gene are SQVTM and ANQGSEA. The CDR3 runs to 12 residues. CDR3 in amino acids: CSVDGFGTAAFF. CDR3 sequence (DNA): TGCAGCGTTGACGGGTTCGGGACGGCAGCTTTCTTT.

This rearrangement joins TRBV29-1 to TRBJ2-3, with no clear D. Germline V gives CDR1 SQVTM, CDR2 ANQGSEA. The V end was cut by 8 bases, the J end by 5 bases, with 23 bases between. The CDR3 covers 15 residues. DNA for the CDR3: TGCAGCTCCCTGTGGGCCAATCTCGTCGGAGATACGCAGTATTTT. This codes for CSSLWANLVGDTQYF.

The V gene is TRBV5-6, the J gene TRBJ1-1, with D unclear. CDR1 is SGHDT, CDR2 YYEEEE, per germline. CDR3 length: 13 residues. V lost 0 bases and J lost 5, with 8 bases in between. The CDR3 DNA is TGTGCCAGCAGCTTGGCCCCCGGGACTGAAGCTTTCTTT. It translates to CASSLAPGTEAFF.

The gene calls are TRBV5-1 and TRBJ2-1; TRBD2 aligns across 14 bases. This CDR3 is 16 amino acids long. The germline gives CDR1 SGHRS, CDR2 YFSETQ. The trim removed 1 base at V and 5 bases at J, leaving 2 bases unmatched. The CDR3 sequence is CASSLRGLAGDNEQFF. The CDR3 coding sequence is TGCGCCAGCAGCTTGCGGGGACTAGCGGGGGACAATGAGCAGTTCTTC.